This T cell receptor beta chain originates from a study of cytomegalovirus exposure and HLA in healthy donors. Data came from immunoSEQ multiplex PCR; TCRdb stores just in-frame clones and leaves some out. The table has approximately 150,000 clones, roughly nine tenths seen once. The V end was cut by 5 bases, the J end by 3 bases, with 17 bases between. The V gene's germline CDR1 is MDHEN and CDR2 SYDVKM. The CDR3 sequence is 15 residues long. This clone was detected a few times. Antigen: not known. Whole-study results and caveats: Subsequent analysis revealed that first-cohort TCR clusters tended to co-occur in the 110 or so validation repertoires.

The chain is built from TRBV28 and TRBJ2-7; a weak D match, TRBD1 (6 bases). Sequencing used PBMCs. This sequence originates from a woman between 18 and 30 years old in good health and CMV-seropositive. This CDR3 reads CASSPLGTSDYEQYF. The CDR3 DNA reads TGTGCCAGCAGTCCCCTCGGGACATCAGACTACGAGCAGTACTTC. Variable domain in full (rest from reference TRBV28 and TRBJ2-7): DVKVTQSSRYLVKRTGEKVFLECVQDMDHENMFWYRQDPGLGLRLIYFSYDVKMKEKGDIPEGYSVSREKKERFSLILESASTNQTSMYLCASSPLGTSDYEQYFGPGTRLTVT.